A selection of T cell receptor beta chains follows, all from one sample in a study of T cell repertoires in cytomegalovirus infection. TCRdb called the reads again in MiXCR, with one record for every CDR3 protein. This sample yields approximately 630,000 distinct CDR3 sequences, of which 20% to 25% are seen a single time; around 7.6% belongs to the top ten. What was sequenced was CD8+ T cells from PBMCs. Source of these receptors: a human donor in good health (CMV status not recorded). Some clones in this sample may be carry-over from other donors' samples. Both conserved end residues are part of each CDR3. A D gene is named only where the DNA matches it firmly. Rows may omit the clone size; those that give it use once, few, many or a size class.

v_call,clone_size,d_call,j_call,cdr3_aa,cdr3_nt
TRBV18,few,NA,TRBJ2-1,CASSPRPVGGDDEQFF,TGTGCCAGCTCACCAAGGCCGGTCGGGGGTGACGATGAGCAGTTCTTC
TRBV7-4,few,TRBD2,TRBJ2-5,CASSGRLAGGVETQYF,TGTGCCAGCAGCGGGCGACTAGCGGGGGGAGTGGAGACCCAGTACTTC
TRBV20-1,NA,NA,TRBJ2-2,CSARDRSTNTGELFF,TGCAGTGCAAGAGACAGGTCTACGAACACCGGGGAGCTGTTTTTT
TRBV20-1,once,NA,TRBJ2-1,CSARDQRADSYNEQFF,TGCAGTGCTAGAGACCAGAGAGCGGACTCCTACAATGAGCAGTTCTTC
TRBV7-2,many,TRBD1,TRBJ1-2,CASSSAGQTLYGYTF,TGTGCCAGCAGTTCAGCGGGACAGACACTCTATGGCTACACCTTC
TRBV29-1,few,TRBD2,TRBJ2-7,CSVGPGRRGLLDEQYF,TGCAGCGTAGGACCCGGGAGGCGTGGACTCCTAGACGAGCAGTACTTC
TRBV28,NA,NA,TRBJ2-5,CASSGDSSRETQYF,TGTGCCAGCAGTGGAGACAGTTCAAGAGAGACCCAGTACTTC
TRBV7-9,NA,NA,TRBJ2-7,CASSFRAGKNEQYF,TGTGCCAGCAGCTTCCGGGCAGGGAAGAACGAGCAGTACTTC
TRBV28,many,NA,TRBJ1-6,CASSRGRANSPLHF,TGTGCCAGCAGCAGGGGACGGGCTAATTCACCCCTCCACTTT
TRBV6-2/TRBV6-3,few,NA,TRBJ1-1,CASSYGRSNTEAFF,TGTGCCAGCAGTTACGGCAGGTCGAACACTGAAGCTTTCTTT
TRBV20-1,NA,NA,TRBJ2-1,CSARDREAVYNEQFF,TGCAGTGCTAGAGATCGGGAAGCGGTTTACAATGAGCAGTTCTTC
TRBV20-1,NA,NA,TRBJ1-1,CSARSYYDSNTEAFF,TGCAGTGCTAGGTCGTATTATGACTCTAACACTGAAGCTTTCTTT
TRBV20-1,few,TRBD2,TRBJ2-3,CKASGVSTDTQYF,TGCAAGGCTAGCGGGGTGAGCACAGATACGCAGTATTTT
TRBV28,few,TRBD1,TRBJ1-2,CASLNRGRGGYTF,TGTGCCAGCTTGAACAGGGGGCGCGGGGGCTACACCTTC
TRBV15,NA,NA,TRBJ1-2,CATSSPGLPYGYTF,TGTGCCACCAGCAGCCCGGGACTGCCCTATGGCTACACCTTC
TRBV7-3,many,NA,TRBJ1-6,CASSGTRNSPLHF,TGTGCCAGCAGCGGGACACGGAATTCACCCCTCCACTTT
TRBV23-1,NA,NA,TRBJ2-5,CASSPPGVQETQYF,TGCGCCAGCAGTCCCCCGGGAGTCCAAGAGACCCAGTACTTC
TRBV14,few,NA,TRBJ1-2,CASSQGPGRGLYGYTF,TGTGCCAGCAGCCAAGGGCCGGGCAGGGGTCTCTATGGCTACACCTTC
TRBV20-1,NA,TRBD2,TRBJ2-1,CSARDSGVEQFF,TGCAGTGCTAGAGATAGCGGGGTTGAGCAGTTCTTC
TRBV20-1,NA,NA,TRBJ1-4,CSARSGWQDEKLFF,TGCAGTGCTAGGTCAGGTTGGCAGGATGAAAAACTGTTTTTT
TRBV19,NA,NA,TRBJ1-1,CASSIDLTGTAGVNTEAFF,TGTGCCAGTAGTATAGATCTCACAGGAACGGCCGGAGTGAACACTGAAGCTTTCTTT
TRBV28,NA,NA,TRBJ2-2,CASTSAGAGELFF,TGTGCCAGCACCTCGGCAGGGGCCGGGGAGCTGTTTTTT
TRBV28,few,NA,TRBJ2-3,CASSLVTASTDTQYF,TGTGCCAGCAGTTTAGTCACAGCTAGCACAGATACGCAGTATTTT
TRBV19,many,NA,TRBJ2-2,CASTAKNYNTGELFF,TGTGCCAGTACAGCGAAAAACTACAACACCGGGGAGCTGTTTTTT
TRBV6-1,many,TRBD2,TRBJ2-1,CASSEVGLAVEQFF,TGTGCCAGCAGTGAGGTGGGTCTAGCGGTGGAGCAGTTCTTC
TRBV20-1,NA,NA,TRBJ2-7,CSARGRYEQYF,TGCAGTGCTAGAGGGAGATACGAGCAGTACTTC
TRBV4-1,NA,TRBD1,TRBJ1-1,CASSQLEGQGPGTEAFF,TGCGCCAGCAGCCAACTGGAGGGACAGGGACCGGGCACTGAAGCTTTCTTT
TRBV11-2,few,TRBD2,TRBJ2-3,CASSLKASGESTDTQYF,TGTGCCAGCAGCTTAAAGGCTAGCGGGGAATCCACAGATACGCAGTATTTT
TRBV7-9,few,TRBD1,TRBJ1-1,CASSTPGQGNTEAFF,TGTGCCAGCAGCACGCCGGGACAGGGGAACACTGAAGCTTTCTTT
TRBV15,few,TRBD1,TRBJ1-2,CATSRSFGGGDYGYTF,TGTGCCACCAGCAGATCCTTTGGAGGGGGCGACTATGGCTACACCTTC
TRBV29-1,NA,NA,TRBJ1-2,CSVRGPGYGYTF,TGCAGCGTTCGGGGACCCGGGTATGGCTACACCTTC
TRBV5-6,NA,NA,TRBJ2-3,CASSLGGEPNQPQYF,TGTGCCAGCAGCTTGGGAGGGGAGCCCAATCAGCCCCAGTATTTT
TRBV6-6,few,TRBD1,TRBJ2-1,CASSYITGGPNNEQFF,TGTGCCAGCAGTTACATTACAGGGGGCCCCAACAATGAGCAGTTCTTC
TRBV7-9,few,NA,TRBJ2-7,CASSPSPDRSSYEQYF,TGTGCCAGCAGCCCCTCCCCGGACCGGAGCTCCTACGAGCAGTACTTC
TRBV24-1,many,NA,TRBJ2-1,CATSEQYNEQFF,TGTGCCACCAGTGAACAGTACAATGAGCAGTTCTTC
TRBV5-1,many,NA,TRBJ2-3,CASSFGGGTDTQYF,TGTGCCAGCAGCTTTGGCGGGGGCACAGATACGCAGTATTTT
TRBV5-1,NA,NA,TRBJ2-1,CASSLSSDEQFF,TGCGCCAGCAGCTTGTCTTCGGATGAGCAGTTCTTC
TRBV6-2/TRBV6-3,few,NA,TRBJ1-1,CASSYSFGQHTEAFF,TGTGCCAGCAGTTACTCTTTCGGGCAGCACACTGAAGCTTTCTTT
TRBV20-1,NA,NA,TRBJ2-6,CSARDYTGSGANVLTF,TGCAGTGCTAGAGATTACACAGGGTCTGGGGCCAACGTCCTGACTTTC
TRBV4-2,NA,TRBD1,TRBJ1-2,CASSARNRGIDYGYTF,TGTGCCAGCAGCGCCCGGAACAGGGGTATTGACTATGGCTACACCTTC
TRBV7-6,many,NA,TRBJ2-1,CASSPWTAVMSYNEQFF,TGTGCCAGCAGCCCCTGGACAGCGGTCATGTCCTACAATGAGCAGTTCTTC
TRBV6-2/TRBV6-3,few,NA,TRBJ1-1,CASSYSERGTEAFF,TGTGCCAGCAGTTACAGTGAGCGGGGCACTGAAGCTTTCTTT
TRBV15,many,TRBD1,TRBJ1-2,CATSRDLGRGPDGYTF,TGTGCCACCAGCAGAGACCTCGGCAGGGGGCCTGATGGCTACACCTTC
TRBV27,few,NA,TRBJ1-1,CASSMTTNTEAFF,TGTGCCAGCAGTATGACAACGAACACTGAAGCTTTCTTT
TRBV28,few,NA,TRBJ2-1,CASSSRRWKGYNEQFF,TGTGCCAGCAGTTCCCGCAGATGGAAGGGTTACAATGAGCAGTTCTTC
TRBV25-1,many,NA,TRBJ2-5,CASKGETQYF,TGTGCCAGCAAAGGAGAGACCCAGTACTTC
TRBV10-3,NA,NA,TRBJ1-2,CVIPARDRVLGYTF,TGTGTCATCCCCGCTCGGGACCGCGTTTTAGGCTACACCTTC
TRBV20-1,NA,NA,TRBJ1-6,CSASLWDRSYNSPLHF,TGCAGTGCTAGTTTATGGGACCGCTCCTATAATTCACCCCTCCACTTT
TRBV12-3/TRBV12-4,many,NA,TRBJ1-1,CASSPRYEAFF,TGTGCCAGCAGTCCTAGATATGAAGCTTTCTTT
TRBV7-9,many,NA,TRBJ2-5,CASSPPQEETQYF,TGTGCCAGCAGCCCCCCACAGGAAGAGACCCAGTACTTC
TRBV12-3/TRBV12-4,many,NA,TRBJ2-5,CASSLNPTQETQYF,TGTGCCAGCAGTTTAAACCCGACACAAGAGACCCAGTACTTC
TRBV7-9,NA,NA,TRBJ1-3,CASSSYSDRDTIYF,TGTGCCAGCAGCTCCTACAGTGACCGGGACACCATATATTTT
TRBV29-1,NA,TRBD2,TRBJ2-1,CSVEGLAGATAYNDQFF,TGCAGCGTTGAAGGCCTAGCGGGGGCCACAGCGTACAATGATCAGTTCTTC
TRBV6-2/TRBV6-3,NA,NA,TRBJ1-5,CASSLEYNQPQHF,TGTGCCAGCAGTTTGGAGTATAATCAGCCCCAGCATTTT
TRBV7-6,many,TRBD2,TRBJ2-5,CASRKLADQETQYF,TGTGCCAGCAGGAAACTAGCGGACCAAGAGACCCAGTACTTC
TRBV20-1,NA,NA,TRBJ1-5,CSARGQHSNQPQHF,TGCAGTGCTAGAGGCCAGCATAGCAATCAGCCCCAGCATTTT
TRBV7-9,NA,TRBD2,TRBJ2-3,CASGLSGVTDTQYF,TGTGCCAGCGGCTTGAGCGGGGTTACAGATACGCAGTATTTT
TRBV2,few,NA,TRBJ1-2,CASSEHLGDGYTF,TGTGCCAGCAGTGAGCACCTGGGAGATGGCTACACCTTC